These 20 T cell receptor beta chains were sequenced from one sample in a study of Ad26.COV2.S vaccination and SARS-CoV-2 variants. Data came from immunoSEQ multiplex PCR; TCRdb stores just in-frame clones and leaves some out. The table lists some 520,000 clones, 87% of them singletons. This sample's treatment: some 20 received Ad26.COV2.S at low or high dose, single or two shots; about 5 received placebo; per-sample allocation not given. Samples came from day 63 after the first vaccine or placebo injection. This sample comprised peripheral blood, obtained in a trial of Ad26.COV2.S vaccine versus placebo. These receptors originate from a person aged 18-60 years who received the Ad26.COV2.S COVID-19 vaccine or a placebo.

The chain combines TRBV30 with TRBJ1-2; no firm D call. Trimming took off 5 bases at V and 4 bases at J, with 14 bases between the two ends. This CDR3 has 13 amino acids. Germline V CDR1 and CDR2: GTSNPN, SVGIG (reference sequence). For the CDR3, the DNA is TGTGCCTGGGAGTGGGAAGGGCGCTATGGCTACACCTTC. Its translation: CAWEWEGRYGYTF.

This clone has a single count. V is TRBV11-2 and J is TRBJ2-7, with D tentatively TRBD1 (5 bases). Trimming took off 1 base at V and 4 bases at J, with 17 bases between the two ends. CDR1 is SGHAT and CDR2 is FQNNGV in the germline V gene. There are 16 residues in the CDR3. The CDR3 here is CASSLALAGSQYEQYF. In DNA form, the CDR3 reads TGTGCCAGCAGCTTAGCTTTGGCAGGGTCCCAGTACGAGCAGTACTTC.

V gene TRBV5-6 combines with J gene TRBJ2-7; a possible D gene is TRBD1 (6 bases). Germline CDR1 reads SGHDT; CDR2 reads YYEEEE. This CDR3 region has 14 residues. V lost 5 bases and J 2 bases, leaving 14 bases between the germline ends. The CDR3 DNA reads as TGTGCCAGCAGAGGAACAGGGACAACCTACGAGCAGTACTTC. Amino acids: CASRGTGTTYEQYF. Full variable domain (remainder filled in from reference TRBV5-6 and TRBJ2-7): DAGVTQSPTHLIKTRGQQVTLRCSPKSGHDTVSWYQQALGQGPQFIFQYYEEEERQRGNFPDRFSGHQFPNYSSELNVNALLLGDSALYLCASRGTGTTYEQYFGPGTRLTVT.

The gene calls are TRBV7-2 and TRBJ1-1; D is perhaps TRBD1 (5 bases). The CDR3 runs 13 residues. Looked up from germline, CDR1 is SGHTA and CDR2 is FQGNSA. V was clipped by 5 bases and J by 2 bases, with 9 bases between them. CDR3: CASSLRDNTEAFF. The CDR3 DNA reads as TGTGCCAGCAGCCTCCGGGACAACACTGAAGCTTTCTTT. The full variable domain, in which reference TRBV7-2 and TRBJ1-1 provide the parts outside the CDR3, is GAGVSQSPSNKVTEKGKDVELRCDPISGHTALYWYRQSLGQGLEFLIYFQGNSAPDKSGLPSDRFSAERTGGSVSTLTIQRTQQEDSAVYLCASSLRDNTEAFFGQGTRLTVV.

The CDR3 nucleotides read TGTGCCAGCAGCTCGACGGGGTTCACTGAAGCTTTCTTT. Translating it yields CASSSTGFTEAFF. The J gene is TRBJ1-1, the V gene TRBV5-4; D unclear. The CDR3 totals 13 residues. Trimming shortened V by 3 bases and J by 4 bases, and 10 bases separated the two germline ends. Germline-derived CDR1 and CDR2 are SGHNT and YYREEE (reference sequence).

The gene calls are TRBV9 and TRBJ1-2, with D tentatively TRBD1 (5 bases). The CDR3 runs 16 residues. V shed 0 bases and J shed 8 bases, with 20 bases lying between them. Per the germline V gene, CDR1 is SGDLS and CDR2 is YYNGEE. CDR3 sequence reads: CASSVAGAGFSGGYTF. CDR3 DNA: TGTGCCAGCAGCGTAGCTGGTGCAGGGTTCAGTGGAGGCTACACCTTC. Full variable domain (outside the CDR3, taken from reference TRBV9 and TRBJ1-2): DSGVTQTPKHLITATGQRVTLRCSPRSGDLSVYWYQQSLDQGLQFLIQYYNGEERAKGNILERFSAQQFPDLHSELNLSSLELGDSALYFCASSVAGAGFSGGYTFGSGTRLTVV.

This clone was seen just once. This chain's CDR3 is CASSGTTPNTGELFF. CDR3 nucleotide sequence: TGTGCCAGCAGTGGGACGACCCCGAACACCGGGGAGCTGTTTTTT. The chain combines TRBV28 with TRBJ2-2; possibly TRBD1 or TRBD2 for D (5 bases each). The CDR3 extends over 15 amino acids. The V gene's germline CDR1 is MDHEN and CDR2 SYDVKM. The V gene lost 5 bases and the J gene lost 0 bases, with 10 bases spanning the gap.

The chain is built from TRBV6-1 and TRBJ2-1; 11 bases align to TRBD2. The V and J ends lost 1 base and 4 bases, in that order; junction bases with no gene match: 3. The CDR3 runs to 16 residues. Germline lookup yields CDR1 MNHNS and CDR2 SASEGT. The CDR3 DNA reads as TGTGCCAGCAGTGAAGAGGCTAGCGGGAGGTACAATGAGCAGTTCTTC. It is translated as CASSEEASGRYNEQFF.

The genes are TRBV7-3 and TRBJ2-1; weak D call: TRBD2 (5 bases). CDR1 and CDR2 from the germline V gene are SGHTA and FQGTGA. This CDR3 spans 18 amino acids. Trimming stripped 0 bases from V and 0 bases from J, with 15 bases between. The CDR3: CASSLTFAGPGSYNEQFF. The CDR3, as DNA: TGTGCCAGCAGCTTAACGTTCGCGGGTCCGGGCTCCTACAATGAGCAGTTCTTC.

About this clone itself: At one end, the junction sequence differs from germline, possibly due to a read error. The chain couples TRBV29-1 to TRBJ1-2; D perhaps matches TRBD1 (6 bases). Germline V gene lookup returns CDR1 SQVTM and CDR2 ANQGSEA. The CDR3 contains 15 residues. The CDR3 DNA reads as TGCAGCGTAGAAGGACAGCCGGGCCTGGACTATGGCTACACCTTC. It translates to CSVEGQPGLDYGYTF.

V and J are TRBV7-8 and TRBJ1-3; D call uncertain. This CDR3 region has 16 residues. CDR1 is SGHVS, CDR2 FQNEAQ, per germline. The V and J ends lost 2 bases and 2 bases respectively, with 13 bases between them. CDR3 in amino acids: CASSLIRPTAGNTIYF. The DNA of the CDR3 is TGTGCCAGCAGCTTAATCCGCCCGACCGCTGGAAACACCATATATTTT.

V gene TRBV27 combines with J gene TRBJ2-5; 12 positions match TRBD1. The germline gives CDR1 MNHEY, CDR2 SMNVEV (reference sequence). Losses at the gene ends were 5 bases for V and 5 bases for J; bases not matched to a gene: 18. The length of the CDR3 is 19 residues. The CDR3 sequence is CASSVRDRGRSGVRETQYF. The CDR3 region has the DNA TGTGCCAGCAGTGTCCGGGACAGGGGGCGTAGCGGGGTCCGGGAGACCCAGTACTTC.

The DNA for the CDR3 is TGTGCCAGCAGCTTTAGGGGGGATCAGCCCCAGCATTTT. Translating gives CASSFRGDQPQHF. The chain uses TRBV5-6 and TRBJ1-5, with a weak D call TRBD1 (6 bases). Deletions cut 2 bases from V and 5 bases from J, with 8 bases between. Germline CDR1 is SGHDT and CDR2 is YYEEEE. This CDR3 is 13 amino acids long.

This chain connects TRBV24-1 to TRBJ2-3; 10 nucleotides match TRBD2. V was pared by 5 bases and J by 4 bases, with 8 bases of the junction left unmatched. The CDR3 length is 16 residues. Germline lookup yields CDR1 KGHDR and CDR2 SFDVKD. The CDR3 DNA follows: TGTGCCACCAGTGGCCTAGCGGGAGAACTATCAGATACGCAGTATTTT. This codes for CATSGLAGELSDTQYF.

The gene calls are TRBV3-1 (or the pseudogene TRBV3-2) and TRBJ2-1; 7 nucleotides line up with TRBD1. The trim removed 4 bases at V and 5 bases at J, leaving 5 bases unmatched. This CDR3 comprises 14 residues. Germline V gives CDR1 LGHDT, CDR2 YNNKEL (reference sequence). CDR3 residues: CASSLPGQHNEQFF. The CDR3 DNA sequence: TGTGCCAGCAGCCTACCGGGACAGCACAATGAGCAGTTCTTC.

V usage is TRBV7-2 and J usage is TRBJ2-1, with D possibly being TRBD1 or TRBD2 (5 bases each). CDR3 size: 14 residues. The germline CDR1 and CDR2 sequences are SGHTA and FQGNSA. Trimming stripped 5 bases from V and 6 bases from J, with 14 bases between. CDR3 region: CASSPRDASNEQFF. The CDR3 DNA follows: TGTGCCAGCAGCCCTCGGGACGCCAGCAATGAGCAGTTCTTC. Full variable domain (outside the CDR3, taken from reference TRBV7-2 and TRBJ2-1): GAGVSQSPSNKVTEKGKDVELRCDPISGHTALYWYRQSLGQGLEFLIYFQGNSAPDKSGLPSDRFSAERTGGSVSTLTIQRTQQEDSAVYLCASSPRDASNEQFFGPGTRLTVL.

The CDR3, as DNA: TGTGCCACCAGTGATTTGGGGCAGGGCTACAATGAGCAGTTCTTC. Protein product: CATSDLGQGYNEQFF. This chain connects TRBV24-1 to TRBJ2-1; D may be TRBD1 (5 bases). This CDR3 is 15 amino acids long. V was shortened by 0 bases and J by 3 bases, with 8 bases between the two germline ends. Germline values: CDR1 KGHDR, CDR2 SFDVKD.

The CDR3 region has the DNA TGTGCCAGCAGTTACTCAGGGGCCATGAACACTGAAGCTTTCTTT. It specifies CASSYSGAMNTEAFF. The J gene is TRBJ1-1, the V gene TRBV6-5, with D possibly matching TRBD1 (5 bases). V lost 0 bases and J 0 bases, leaving 8 bases between the germline ends. The V gene's germline CDR1 is MNHEY and CDR2 SVGAGI. The CDR3 length is 15 residues.

This clone was counted a single time. This chain uses TRBV27 with TRBJ2-7, with 9 bases matching TRBD2. Trimming removed 2 bases from V and 6 bases from J; junction bases left unmatched: 8. CDR3 length: 15 amino acids. The germline CDR1 and CDR2 sequences are MNHEY and SMNVEV (reference sequence). CDR3 in DNA: TGTGCCAGCAGTTTAGCAGCGGGAGGTTTGAGCGAGCAGTACTTC. This gives the protein CASSLAAGGLSEQYF.

The rearrangement links TRBV15 to TRBJ1-2; D is perhaps TRBD1 (5 bases). Germline lookup yields CDR1 LNHNV and CDR2 YYDKDF (reference sequence). V lost 1 base, J lost 9 bases, and 18 bases lay in between. The CDR3 has 15 residues. DNA for the CDR3: TGTGCCACCAGCAGAGGGGGGGTCGTCCCTGCGAGCTACACCTTC. This gives the protein CATSRGGVVPASYTF.